The 9 T cell receptor beta chains below all came from one sample that was sequenced in a study of CD8+ T cells in alopecia areata (dated by TCRdb to between 2018 and 2020). The library was built by means of the immunoSEQ multiplex PCR assay. For TCR sequencing, RNA was extracted from every sample and reverse transcribed into cDNA to serve as template. What TCRdb holds here is the immuneACCESS table cut down to in-frame rearrangements. Part of the clones is not present; checked against another copy, under half of the missing clones reflect an unresolved V gene, and the others are unexplained. The sample data list 140,000 to 150,000 clones, and roughly 62% of these were observed just once. 5% to 7% of the sample goes to the ten largest clones. Taken with the paper, the label for time point translates to: baseline before oral tofacitinib. The sample in question was CD4+ T cells sorted from blood, obtained at week 0. Receptors originate from a human donor with alopecia areata.

This clone occurred a few times. The chain employs TRBV7-9 and TRBJ2-2, with D tentatively TRBD1 (6 bases). The germline V and J ends were trimmed by 0 bases and 5 bases, with 13 bases remaining between them. Germline V lookup: CDR1 SEHNR, CDR2 FQNEAQ (reference sequence). CDR3 length equals 16 residues. The CDR3 nucleotides are TGTGCCAGCAGCTTAGCTGGGACACTTATAACCGGGGAGCTGTTTTTT. This sequence encodes CASSLAGTLITGELFF.

The chain uses TRBV5-1 and TRBJ1-6, with unresolved D. Germline assignment: CDR1 SGHRS and CDR2 YFSETQ. This CDR3 region has 13 residues. Trimming took 7 bases from V and 5 from J, leaving 10 bases between them. In DNA form, the CDR3 reads TGCGCCAGCGCTACAGAAGATAATTCACCCCTCCACTTT. It specifies CASATEDNSPLHF.

The chain couples TRBV5-1 to TRBJ1-2, with unresolved D. Per germline, CDR1 SGHRS and CDR2 YFSETQ. The CDR3 totals 15 residues. Trimming left V 0 bases short and J 1 base short, with 10 bases between. The CDR3 DNA reads TGCGCCAGCAGCTTGGAAGGCAGTCTTAACTATGGCTACACCTTC. Translated: CASSLEGSLNYGYTF.

The rearrangement uses TRBV28 and TRBJ2-5; tentative D call: TRBD1 (5 bases). Germline assignment: CDR1 MDHEN and CDR2 SYDVKM. With 6 bases removed from V and 1 base from J, the gap between germline ends came to 24 bases. The CDR3 consists of 18 residues. The CDR3 DNA is TGTGCCAGCAGCCCTCCCGGGCAAACGACAGTACGCCAAGAGACCCAGTACTTC. Amino acid sequence: CASSPPGQTTVRQETQYF. The full variable domain, rest sourced from reference TRBV28 and TRBJ2-5, is DVKVTQSSRYLVKRTGEKVFLECVQDMDHENMFWYRQDPGLGLRLIYFSYDVKMKEKGDIPEGYSVSREKKERFSLILESASTNQTSMYLCASSPPGQTTVRQETQYFGPGTRLLVL.

The chain is built from TRBV6-6 and TRBJ1-2; D call uncertain. From germline, CDR1 is MNHNY and CDR2 SVGAGI (reference sequence). Between the trimmed V and J ends, which lost 5 bases and 2 bases, there was a span of 15 bases. The length of the CDR3 is 15 residues. The CDR3 DNA reads as TGTGCCAGCAGTCACACAACTTCGGGAAACTATGGCTACACCTTC. This translates into CASSHTTSGNYGYTF.

The V call is TRBV2, the J call TRBJ2-5, with D unclear. The ends were cut back, 6 bases at V and 2 bases at J, with 7 bases in the middle. The CDR3 runs 12 residues. Germline CDR1 SNHLY, CDR2 FYNNEI. The chain's CDR3 is CASRIGQETQYF. In nucleotides, the CDR3 is TGTGCCAGCAGAATAGGGCAAGAGACCCAGTACTTC.

The rearrangement joins TRBV4-2 to TRBJ1-2; no definite D call. This CDR3 spans 15 amino acids. Per the germline V gene, CDR1 is LGHNA and CDR2 is YNFKEQ. V lost 1 base to trimming and J lost 2 bases, with 11 bases between them. The CDR3 coding sequence is TGTGCCAGCAGCCAAGTGGGTGAGGCGAACTATGGCTACACCTTC. It specifies CASSQVGEANYGYTF.

V gene TRBV30 combines with J gene TRBJ2-7; D could derive from TRBD1 or TRBD2 (6 bases each). Trimming shortened V by 6 bases and J by 0 bases, and 15 bases separated the two germline ends. Germline V gene data show CDR1 as GTSNPN and CDR2 as SVGIG (reference sequence). The CDR3 spans 14 residues. CDR3: CACLEGGSSYEQYF. The CDR3 DNA reads as TGTGCCTGTTTAGAGGGGGGAAGCTCCTACGAGCAGTACTTC. Full variable domain (missing parts from reference TRBV30 and TRBJ2-7): SQTIHQWPATLVQPVGSPLSLECTVEGTSNPNLYWYRQAAGRGLQLLFYSVGIGQISSEVPQNLSASRPQDRQFILSSKKLLLSDSGFYLCACLEGGSSYEQYFGPGTRLTVT.

The chain is built from TRBV18 and TRBJ1-2; 7 nucleotides align to TRBD1. The CDR3 has 12 residues. V was pared by 5 bases and J by 7 bases, with 4 bases of the junction left unmatched. Germline values: CDR1 KGHSH, CDR2 LQKENI. The CDR3 bases are TGTGCCAGCTCATTGGACAGGTCTGGCTACACCTTC. This codes for CASSLDRSGYTF.